The 29 T cell receptor beta chains below all came from one sample that was sequenced in a study of T cell responses to AZD1222 COVID-19 vaccine. Some clones are missing from TCRdb's copy, which holds only in-frame ones; the method was immunoSEQ multiplex PCR. The table shows roughly 180,000 clones, with 85% to 95% occurring only once. Sequencing used peripheral blood, obtained on day 0 of AZD1222 vaccination. The receptors were sampled from an adult in good health.

The CDR3 DNA is TGTGCCAGCAGCTTCCCCCAGGCTAGCGGGAGCACAGATACGCAGTATTTT. It specifies CASSFPQASGSTDTQYF. The chain has TRBV7-8 and TRBJ2-3, with 8 bases aligning to TRBD2. CDR3 size: 17 residues. In germline, CDR1 is SGHVS, CDR2 FQNEAQ. With 3 bases clipped from V and 0 bases from J, the junction kept 8 bases outside the gene matches.

The V gene is TRBV14, the J gene TRBJ1-1; D is unclear. The CDR3 runs to 16 residues. Germline V gene lookup returns CDR1 SGHDN and CDR2 FVKESK. Between the trimmed V and J ends, which lost 2 bases and 2 bases, there was a span of 15 bases. The CDR3 sequence is CASSQKVTRGNTEAFF. The DNA for the CDR3 is TGTGCCAGCAGCCAAAAGGTGACCCGGGGTAACACTGAAGCTTTCTTT. The full variable domain, with the rest looked up from reference TRBV14 and TRBJ1-1, is EAGVTQFPSHSVIEKGQTVTLRCDPISGHDNLYWYRRVMGKEIKFLLHFVKESKQDESGMPNNRFLAERTGGTYSTLKVQPAELEDSGVYFCASSQKVTRGNTEAFFGQGTRLTVV.

The rearrangement joins TRBV5-1 to TRBJ1-6; tentatively, D is TRBD1 (5 bases). The CDR3 is made up of 15 amino acids. Germline V gene sequence: CDR1 SGHRS, CDR2 YFSETQ. Deletions cut 1 base from V and 8 bases from J, with 13 bases between. DNA for the CDR3: TGCGCCAGCAGCTTGAGTAGCGGGGGTGATTCACCCCTCCACTTT. It is translated as CASSLSSGGDSPLHF.

The J gene is TRBJ2-3, the V gene TRBV7-9; 7 bases match TRBD2. The V and J ends lost 1 base and 4 bases, in that order; junction bases with no gene match: 17. This CDR3 region has 19 residues. The germline V gene has CDR1 SEHNR and CDR2 FQNEAQ (reference sequence). The CDR3 spells CASSLELLSGLVMPDTQYF. The CDR3 nucleotides read TGTGCCAGCAGCTTAGAACTTTTAAGTGGACTAGTTATGCCAGATACGCAGTATTTT.

V and J are TRBV5-4 and TRBJ2-7; 10 nucleotides agree with TRBD2. The junction had 5 bases not matched to a gene; V was cut back by 4 bases and J by 4 bases. The CDR3 covers 14 residues. The germline V gene has CDR1 SGHNT and CDR2 YYREEE (reference sequence). The CDR3 sequence is CASSTEREGYEQYF. The CDR3 DNA reads TGTGCCAGCAGCACTGAGCGGGAGGGTTACGAGCAGTACTTC.

V gene TRBV7-2 combines with J gene TRBJ2-1, with 8 bases lining up with TRBD1. The CDR3 is 15 amino acids. Germline CDR1 SGHTA, CDR2 FQGNSA. The J segment lost 10 bases and the V segment lost 1 base, leaving 9 bases of the junction unmatched. CDR3 DNA sequence: TGTGCCAGCAGCTTAGGGGCAGGGGGCTACCGCGAGCAGTTCTTC. Protein sequence: CASSLGAGGYREQFF.

The chain recombines TRBV5-1 with TRBJ2-3; 7 bases agree with TRBD1. Germline trimming cut 4 bases from V and 1 base from J; bases unmatched to any gene: 3. The germline V gene has CDR1 SGHRS and CDR2 YFSETQ. CDR3 size: 14 residues. CDR3 residues: CASSVTGGTDTQYF. CDR3 nucleotides: TGCGCCAGCAGCGTCACAGGGGGCACAGATACGCAGTATTTT.

The V and J genes are TRBV6-5 and TRBJ2-7; possibly TRBD1 for D (6 bases). CDR3 size: 13 residues. The germline CDR1 and CDR2 sequences are MNHEY and SVGAGI. Trimming stripped 6 bases from V and 3 bases from J, with 12 bases between. The CDR3 DNA reads TGTGCCAGCAGATTGGGGGCTAACTACGAGCAGTACTTC. Translated, it gives CASRLGANYEQYF.

The chain employs TRBV25-1 and TRBJ2-2, with 13 bases that match TRBD2. The CDR3 totals 16 residues. In germline, CDR1 is MGHDK, CDR2 SYGVNS. V lost 10 bases, J lost 4 bases, and 9 bases stayed unmatched. The CDR3 region has the DNA TGTGCCACCAAAGGGACTAGCGGGACGAGCACCGGGGAGCTGTTTTTT. It specifies CATKGTSGTSTGELFF.

This rearrangement joins TRBV7-9 to TRBJ2-5; TRBD1 aligns across 10 bases. CDR1 and CDR2 (germline): SEHNR, FQNEAQ (reference sequence). This CDR3 contains 12 residues. The trim removed 9 bases at V and 5 bases at J, leaving 3 bases unmatched. The CDR3 sequence is CASGTGVETQYF. As DNA, the CDR3 is TGTGCCAGTGGGACAGGGGTTGAGACCCAGTACTTC.

The CDR3 DNA is TGTGCCAGCAGCGTAGCGGGATTCTCTATCGAGCAGTACTTC. Encoded protein: CASSVAGFSIEQYF. V gene TRBV9 combines with J gene TRBJ2-7; D might be TRBD2 (5 bases). Trimming cost V 0 bases and J 6 bases, with 13 bases left between them. From germline, CDR1 is SGDLS and CDR2 YYNGEE. This CDR3 comprises 14 residues.

The rearrangement links TRBV5-5 to TRBJ2-5; perhaps TRBD1 as D (5 bases). This CDR3 spans 11 amino acids. The V gene lost 0 bases and the J gene lost 13 bases, with 10 bases spanning the gap. Germline V lookup: CDR1 SGHKS, CDR2 YYEKEE (reference sequence). CDR3 protein: CASSLVGARYF. CDR3 sequence (DNA): TGTGCCAGCAGCTTGGTTGGGGCTAGGTACTTC.

The chain recombines TRBV4-2 with TRBJ2-7, with D perhaps TRBD1 (7 bases). The CDR3 has 16 amino acids. V lost 5 bases and J 1 base, leaving 18 bases between the germline ends. Germline CDR1 and CDR2: LGHNA and YNFKEQ. DNA of the CDR3: TGTGCCAGCAGCTTCCCGGGGGACAGAAATTCCTACGAGCAGTACTTC. Residues: CASSFPGDRNSYEQYF.

The J gene is TRBJ1-2, the V gene TRBV19; D ambiguous. The CDR3 has 12 residues. The V gene lost 3 bases and the J gene lost 6 bases, with 8 bases spanning the gap. Germline assignment: CDR1 LNHDA and CDR2 SQIVND (reference sequence). The CDR3 coding sequence is TGTGCCAGTAGTATGGGCCCAGATGGCTACACCTTC. Translated: CASSMGPDGYTF.

The chain employs TRBV7-9 and TRBJ1-1, with TRBD1 matching 9 bases. The CDR3 spans 13 residues. Germline V gives CDR1 SEHNR, CDR2 FQNEAQ (reference sequence). V dropped 8 bases and J dropped 7; count of bases not matched to a gene: 8. The CDR3, as DNA: TGTGCCAGCCACCGGGACAGGGCTGGTGAAGCTTTCTTT. Its translation: CASHRDRAGEAFF.

In regard to this clone: This CDR3 is also generated by other DNA sequences in the sample. V gene TRBV6-5 combines with J gene TRBJ2-3; no firm D call. This CDR3 is built from 12 residues. V dropped 5 bases and J dropped 5 bases, with 8 bases sitting between them. Germline CDR1 MNHEY, CDR2 SVGAGI. The CDR3 reads CASSLVGDTQYF. The CDR3 DNA is TGTGCCAGCAGTCTGGTGGGAGATACGCAGTATTTT.

This chain joins TRBV10-1 and TRBJ1-5, with TRBD1 identical over 9 bases. The CDR3 covers 14 residues. The J segment lost 6 bases and the V segment lost 5 bases, leaving 5 bases of the junction unmatched. CDR1 is WNHNN and CDR2 is SYGVQD in the germline V gene (reference sequence). CDR3 region: CASSPGQGGQPQHF. The CDR3 nucleotides read TGCGCCAGCAGTCCGGGACAGGGAGGTCAGCCCCAGCATTTT.

The chain joins TRBV27 to TRBJ1-5; TRBD1 might be the D (5 bases). CDR1 is MNHEY, CDR2 SMNVEV, per germline (reference sequence). The CDR3 consists of 16 residues. V was shortened by 4 bases and J by 0 bases, with 13 bases between the two germline ends. The CDR3 sequence: CASSSTGPYSNQPQHF. CDR3 DNA sequence: TGTGCCAGCAGTTCAACAGGACCCTATAGCAATCAGCCCCAGCATTTT.

The gene calls are TRBV7-9 and TRBJ2-4; D is ambiguous. The V gene's germline CDR1 is SEHNR and CDR2 FQNEAQ (reference sequence). The V end lost 1 base, the J end lost 15 bases, and 13 bases lay between the germline ends. The CDR3 runs to 12 residues. Here the CDR3 DNA reads TGTGCCAGCAGCTTAGATGAAGGGTGGGGGTACTTC. It specifies CASSLDEGWGYF.

This clone came up a few times. This chain connects TRBV25-1 to TRBJ2-1; maybe TRBD2 (6 bases). The germline V and J ends were trimmed by 4 bases and 10 bases, with 17 bases remaining between them. CDR3 length: 14 amino acids. Germline V lookup: CDR1 MGHDK, CDR2 SYGVNS. The CDR3 DNA sequence: TGTGCCAGCAGTGCCACGGGACTGCAAAACGAGCAGTTCTTC. Its protein product is CASSATGLQNEQFF. The whole variable domain, remainder taken from reference TRBV25-1 and TRBJ2-1, is EADIYQTPRYLVIGTGKKITLECSQTMGHDKMYWYQQDPGMELHLIHYSYGVNSTEKGDLSSESTVSRIRTEHFPLTLESARPSHTSQYLCASSATGLQNEQFFGPGTRLTVL.

V is TRBV3-1 (or the pseudogene TRBV3-2) and J is TRBJ1-1; 8 bases align to TRBD1. Germline CDR1 reads LGHDT; CDR2 reads YNNKEL (reference sequence). CDR3 size: 14 residues. Trimming cost V 3 bases and J 1 base; bases outside gene matches: 1. The CDR3 coding sequence is TGTGCCAGCAGCCAGACAGGGGCGAACACTGAAGCTTTCTTT. Protein: CASSQTGANTEAFF.

The chain carries TRBV3-1 (or the pseudogene TRBV3-2) and TRBJ2-3, with D possibly being TRBD2 (7 bases). The CDR3 consists of 15 residues. V dropped 4 bases and J dropped 2 bases, with 13 bases sitting between them. In germline, CDR1 is LGHDT, CDR2 YNNKEL (reference sequence). The CDR3 DNA reads as TGTGCCAGCAGCCGGGAGGGGGTAACCACAGATACGCAGTATTTT. This gives the protein CASSREGVTTDTQYF.

This chain joins TRBV19 and TRBJ1-5, with D tentatively TRBD1 (6 bases). CDR1 and CDR2 from the germline V gene are LNHDA and SQIVND (reference sequence). Trimming shortened V by 5 bases and J by 2 bases, and 16 bases separated the two germline ends. This CDR3 spans 16 amino acids. The CDR3, as DNA: TGTGCCAGTAGTGCTACAGGGAAGGGGGGCAATCAGCCCCAGCATTTT. Translated, it gives CASSATGKGGNQPQHF.

This clone was detected once. The chain has TRBV7-8 and TRBJ1-1, with D hard to call. There are 13 residues in the CDR3. Trimming stripped 6 bases from V and 1 base from J, with 9 bases between. Germline CDR1 and CDR2: SGHVS and FQNEAQ. The CDR3: CASRKTENTEAFF. As DNA, the CDR3 is TGTGCCAGCAGGAAAACAGAGAACACTGAAGCTTTCTTT.

The chain employs TRBV2 and TRBJ2-7, with 13 bases that match TRBD2. The CDR3 runs to 15 residues. Germline assignment: CDR1 SNHLY and CDR2 FYNNEI. J lost 6 bases, V lost 2 bases, and 4 bases had no gene match. CDR3 region: CASSETGLAGTEQYF. For the CDR3, the DNA is TGTGCCAGCAGTGAAACGGGACTAGCGGGAACCGAGCAGTACTTC.

The chain carries TRBV28 and TRBJ1-1, with 9 bases fitting TRBD1. Germline V gene sequence: CDR1 MDHEN, CDR2 SYDVKM. The V and J ends lost 10 bases and 2 bases, in that order; junction bases with no gene match: 14. The CDR3 extends over 16 amino acids. The CDR3 loop is CATTPGTGFLNTEAFF. The CDR3 nucleotides are TGTGCCACCACGCCCGGGACAGGGTTCCTAAACACTGAAGCTTTCTTT.

V gene TRBV10-2 combines with J gene TRBJ1-5; D possibly corresponds to TRBD1 (5 bases). V lost 10 bases, J lost 10 bases, and 17 bases lay in between. Germline CDR1 WSHSY, CDR2 SAAADI. CDR3 length: 12 amino acids. CDR3 sequence reads: CATSDTSDPQHF. The CDR3 nucleotides are TGCGCCACCTCGGACACTTCGGACCCCCAGCATTTT.

The V gene is TRBV10-3, the J gene TRBJ1-5; the D gene is possibly TRBD1 (5 bases). Germline assignment: CDR1 ENHRY and CDR2 SYGVKD. The CDR3 runs 14 residues. V lost 2 bases and J lost 2, with 7 bases in between. The CDR3 DNA is TGTGCCATCAGTGAGGTGGGGGGCAATCAGCCCCAGCATTTT. The encoded protein is CAISEVGGNQPQHF.

J is TRBJ2-7 and V is TRBV7-8; 7 bases fit TRBD2. The CDR3 is 14 residues long. CDR1 is SGHVS and CDR2 is FQNEAQ in the germline V gene. The J segment lost 5 bases and the V segment lost 4 bases, leaving 8 bases of the junction unmatched. This CDR3 is CASSWGPAGDEQYF. The CDR3 bases are TGTGCCAGCAGCTGGGGCCCTGCGGGGGACGAGCAGTACTTC.